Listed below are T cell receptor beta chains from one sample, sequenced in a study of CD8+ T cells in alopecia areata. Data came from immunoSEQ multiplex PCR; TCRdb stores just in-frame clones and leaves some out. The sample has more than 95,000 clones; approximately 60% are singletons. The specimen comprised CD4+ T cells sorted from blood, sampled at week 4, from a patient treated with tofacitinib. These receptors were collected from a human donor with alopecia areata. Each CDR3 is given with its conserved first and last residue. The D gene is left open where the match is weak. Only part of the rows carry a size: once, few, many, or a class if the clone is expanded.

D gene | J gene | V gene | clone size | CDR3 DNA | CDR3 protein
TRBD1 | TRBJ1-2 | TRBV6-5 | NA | TGTGCCAGCAGAAACACAGGGGGAAGCGGCTACACCTTC | CASRNTGGSGYTF
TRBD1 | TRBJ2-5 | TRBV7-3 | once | TGTGCCAGCAGCTTAACGGGGTCAGGGGGTAAAGAGACCCAGTACTTC | CASSLTGSGGKETQYF
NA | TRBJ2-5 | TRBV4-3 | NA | TGCGCCAGCAGCCAAGATCCTGGCTGGGGGGAGACCCAGTACTTC | CASSQDPGWGETQYF
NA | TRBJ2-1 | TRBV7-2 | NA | TGTGCCAGCAGCTTAGGAGCCTACAATGAGCAGTTCTTC | CASSLGAYNEQFF
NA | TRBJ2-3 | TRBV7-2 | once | TGTGCCAGCAGCTTAGCCCTCCCTCAGGACACAGATACGCAGTATTTT | CASSLALPQDTDTQYF
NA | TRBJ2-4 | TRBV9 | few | TGTGCCAGCAGCCCCCCGGGACCCCTGACCAAAAACATTCAGTACTTC | CASSPPGPLTKNIQYF
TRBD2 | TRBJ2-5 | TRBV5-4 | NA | TGTGCCAGCAGCAACGGACTAGCGGGAGATGGGGAGACCCAGTACTTC | CASSNGLAGDGETQYF
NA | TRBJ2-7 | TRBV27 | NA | TGTGCCAGCAGTTTCGTCAGGGCCCCCTACGAGCAGTACTTC | CASSFVRAPYEQYF
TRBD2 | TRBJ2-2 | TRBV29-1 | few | TGCAGCGTGGCCCATGAAGCGGGGTCTTCCGGGGAGCTGTTTTTT | CSVAHEAGSSGELFF
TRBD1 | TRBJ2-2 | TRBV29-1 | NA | TGCAGCGTTTCCAGGGGGCGAAACACCGGGGAGCTGTTTTTT | CSVSRGRNTGELFF
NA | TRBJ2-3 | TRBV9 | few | TGTGCCAGCAGCGCAACAGGGACTTGGGCAGATACGCAGTATTTT | CASSATGTWADTQYF
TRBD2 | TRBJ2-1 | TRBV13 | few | TGTGCCAGCAGCTTAGACGGCGGGAGGGCCGTTCCTGAGCAGTTCTTC | CASSLDGGRAVPEQFF
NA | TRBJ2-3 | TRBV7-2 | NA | TGTGCCAGCGCCCCAGGGTCAGATACGCAGTATTTT | CASAPGSDTQYF
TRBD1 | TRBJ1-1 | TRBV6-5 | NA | TGTGCCAGCAGTTCGATACAGGGGATGAACACTGAAGCTTTCTTT | CASSSIQGMNTEAFF
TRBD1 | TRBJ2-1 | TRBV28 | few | TGTGCCAGCACTTCGGCCGGGACAGGGGGCGGGGATGAGCAGTTCTTC | CASTSAGTGGGDEQFF
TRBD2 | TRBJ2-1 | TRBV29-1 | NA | TGCAGCGTTGATTTGGGGTTTGGGACTAGTCCCTACAATGAGCAGTTCTTC | CSVDLGFGTSPYNEQFF
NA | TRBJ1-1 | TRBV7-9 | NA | TGTGCCAGCAGCTTAGCGGGAACAGGGAACACTGAAGCTTTCTTT | CASSLAGTGNTEAFF
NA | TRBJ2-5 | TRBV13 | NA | TGTGCCAGCAGCCCCCGGGGCGGGATCATCGGAGAGACCCAGTACTTC | CASSPRGGIIGETQYF
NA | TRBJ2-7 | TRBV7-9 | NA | TGTGCCAGCAGCTCGGACGGAGGCTACGAGCAGTACTTC | CASSSDGGYEQYF
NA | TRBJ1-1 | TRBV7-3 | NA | TGTGCCAGCAGCGAAATACAGGGTACTGAAGCTTTCTTT | CASSEIQGTEAFF
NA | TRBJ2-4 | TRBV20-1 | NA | TGCAGTGCTAGAAAAAGAAACATTCAGTACTTC | CSARKRNIQYF
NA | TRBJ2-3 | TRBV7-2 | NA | TGTGCCAGCAGCTCCCCGGGACTCGGAGATACTAGCACAGATACGCAGTATTTT | CASSSPGLGDTSTDTQYF
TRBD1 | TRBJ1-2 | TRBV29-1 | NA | TGCAGCGCACAGGGGGCGGATGGCTACACCTTC | CSAQGADGYTF
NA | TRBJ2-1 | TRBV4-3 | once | TGCGCCAGCAGCCAAGATTGGAGAGGTGAGCAGTTCTTC | CASSQDWRGEQFF
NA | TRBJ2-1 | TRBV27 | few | TGTGCCAGCAGTTGGAGGGCCTGGAATGAGCAGTTCTTC | CASSWRAWNEQFF
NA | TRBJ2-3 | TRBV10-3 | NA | TGTGCCATCAGTGAGTCTCGACAGTCCGATACGCAGTATTTT | CAISESRQSDTQYF
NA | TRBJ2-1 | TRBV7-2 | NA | TGTGCCAGCAGCTTAGCGGCCCGAGTGGGACCCCTCTCCTACAATGAGCAGTTCTTC | CASSLAARVGPLSYNEQFF
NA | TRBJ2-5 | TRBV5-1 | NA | TGCGCCAGCAGCTATGGGAAGGGAGAGACCCAGTACTTC | CASSYGKGETQYF
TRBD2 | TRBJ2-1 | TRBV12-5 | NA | TGTGCTAGTGGTTTGGGGGGACTAGCCCACAATGAGCAGTTCTTC | CASGLGGLAHNEQFF
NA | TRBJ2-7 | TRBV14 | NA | TGTGCCAGCAGCCAAGAACTAGAGGCCTACGAGCAGTACTTC | CASSQELEAYEQYF
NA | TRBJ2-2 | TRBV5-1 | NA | TGCGCCAGCAGCGACGGGTCGGCCACCGGGGAGCTGTTTTTT | CASSDGSATGELFF
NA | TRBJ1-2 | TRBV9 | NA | TGTGCCAGCAGCCGGATACAGGGCTATGGCTACACCTTC | CASSRIQGYGYTF
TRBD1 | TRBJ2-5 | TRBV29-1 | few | TGCAGCGCTGGACAGGCACAAGAGACCCAGTACTTC | CSAGQAQETQYF
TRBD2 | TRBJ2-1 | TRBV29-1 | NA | TGCAGCGTTGAAGATGTACTAGCGGGGGGTGGTGAGCAGTTCTTC | CSVEDVLAGGGEQFF
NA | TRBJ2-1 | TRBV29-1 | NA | TGCAGCGTTGTTAACCGAGGTCCCGTAATCTACAATGAGCAGTTCTTC | CSVVNRGPVIYNEQFF
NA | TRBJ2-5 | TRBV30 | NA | TGTGCCTGGAGTGTAGGCCAGGGTGAGGGCCAAGAGACCCAGTACTTC | CAWSVGQGEGQETQYF